This T cell receptor (beta chain) originates from a study of CD8 T cells in Susac syndrome. The study, taken as a whole, reports: TCR sequencing and HLA analysis covered a relatively small number of individuals.

The germline V gene has CDR1 MDHEN and CDR2 SYDVKM. V was shortened by 3 bases and J by 0 bases, with 9 bases between the two germline ends. This CDR3 spans 14 amino acids. Reverse transcription of 0.5 to 1 ug RNA was performed with random hexamers. The amplification used immunoSEQ multiplex PCR on TCR beta CDR3; it spanned 54 Vbeta and 13 Jbeta. TCRdb reprocessed the immunoSEQ multiplex PCR reads with MiXCR, giving one entry per CDR3 protein. There are about 290,000 distinct CDR3 sequences in the sample; about 82% occur only once, and roughly 0.21% lies in the top ten. CD8+ and CD4+ T cells taken from blood had their TCR beta sequenced. Turning to this clonotype: Its antigen is unknown.

The chain links TRBV28 to TRBJ2-7, with D possibly TRBD2 on 5 matching bases. Sequencing was carried out using CD8+ T cells from PBMCs. The TCR sequence derives from a human donor with multiple sclerosis. CDR3 in amino acids: CASSFSDGSYEQYF. CDR3 nucleotide sequence: TGTGCCAGCAGTTTTAGCGACGGCTCCTACGAGCAGTACTTC.